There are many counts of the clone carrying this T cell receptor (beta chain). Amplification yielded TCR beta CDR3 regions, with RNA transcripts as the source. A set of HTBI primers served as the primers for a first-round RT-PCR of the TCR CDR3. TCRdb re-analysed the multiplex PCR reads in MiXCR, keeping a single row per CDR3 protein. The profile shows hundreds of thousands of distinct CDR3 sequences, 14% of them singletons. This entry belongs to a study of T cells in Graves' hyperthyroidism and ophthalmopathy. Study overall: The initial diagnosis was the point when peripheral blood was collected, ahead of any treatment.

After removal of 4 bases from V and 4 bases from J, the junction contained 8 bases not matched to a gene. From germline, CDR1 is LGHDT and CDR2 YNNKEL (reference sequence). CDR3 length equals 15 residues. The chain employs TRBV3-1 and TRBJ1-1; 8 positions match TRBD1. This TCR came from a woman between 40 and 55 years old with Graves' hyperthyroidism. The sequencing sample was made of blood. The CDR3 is CASSRQGIMSTEAFF. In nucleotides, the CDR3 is TGTGCCAGCAGCCGACAGGGGATAATGAGCACTGAAGCTTTCTTT.